A single sample gave rise to the 12 T cell receptor beta chains below, sequenced in a study of blood T cell repertoires in COVID-19. The data were produced by immunoSEQ multiplex PCR, yet TCRdb's version contains in-frame clones alone and is incomplete. The sample lists around 310,000 clones; around 89% were seen once. Source material: peripheral blood. The receptors shown here come from a woman aged 50 to 60 with active or convalescent COVID-19.

This chain uses TRBV30 with TRBJ2-7; tentatively, D is TRBD2 (6 bases). This CDR3 spans 13 amino acids. V lost 3 bases and J 0 bases, leaving 9 bases between the germline ends. Germline lookup yields CDR1 GTSNPN and CDR2 SVGIG (reference sequence). CDR3 in amino acids: CAWRRDSSYEQYF. The CDR3 nucleotides are TGTGCCTGGAGGAGGGACTCCTCCTACGAGCAGTACTTC.

This clone appeared once. V usage is TRBV16 and J usage is TRBJ1-3; perhaps TRBD1 as D (6 bases). The CDR3 consists of 15 residues. The V end was cut by 4 bases, the J end by 4 bases, with 14 bases between. The germline CDR1 and CDR2 sequences are KGHSY and FQNENV. The CDR3 is CASSLPGVLGNTIYF. Written as DNA, the CDR3 is TGTGCCAGCAGCCTCCCAGGGGTACTCGGAAACACCATATATTTT.

With regard to this clone: The junction differs from germline at one of its ends, possibly a read error. This chain uses TRBV6-2 or TRBV6-3 with TRBJ2-7; 7 nucleotides match TRBD1. Germline V gene sequence: CDR1 MNHEY, CDR2 SVGEGT. The CDR3 sequence is 15 residues long. The CDR3 sequence: CASSLTGFFLPDRFF. The CDR3 DNA reads TGTGCCAGCAGTTTGACAGGGTTTTTCCTACCCGACCGTTTCTTC.

The chain recombines TRBV6-5 with TRBJ1-2; no clear D gene. Germline loops: CDR1 MNHEY, CDR2 SVGAGI. Between the trimmed V and J ends, which lost 5 bases and 7 bases, there was a span of 14 bases. The CDR3 is made up of 13 amino acids. The CDR3 spells CASSRAGLPGYTF. CDR3 DNA sequence: TGTGCCAGCAGTCGTGCCGGGTTACCTGGCTACACCTTC.

The gene calls are TRBV6-6 and TRBJ2-7, with 7 positions matching TRBD1. Germline V gives CDR1 MNHNY, CDR2 SVGAGI (reference sequence). Germline trimming cut 8 bases from V and 3 bases from J; bases unmatched to any gene: 13. The CDR3 length is 15 residues. CDR3 region: CASGWGQTFIYEQYF. DNA of the CDR3: TGTGCCAGCGGATGGGGACAGACGTTTATCTACGAGCAGTACTTC.

V usage is TRBV7-9 and J usage is TRBJ2-1, with D maybe TRBD2 (5 bases). The CDR3 loop spans 15 amino acids. Deletions cut 5 bases from V and 8 bases from J, with 19 bases between. Germline CDR1 reads SEHNR; CDR2 reads FQNEAQ (reference sequence). CDR3 nucleotide sequence: TGTGCCAGCAGCCCCAAACCCCCGGGATCCTATGAGCAGTTCTTC. It encodes CASSPKPPGSYEQFF.

The chain recombines TRBV28 with TRBJ1-3; TRBD1 might be the D (5 bases). Germline assignment: CDR1 MDHEN and CDR2 SYDVKM. CDR3 length: 12 residues. Trimming cost V 6 bases and J 10 bases, with 13 bases left between them. In DNA, the CDR3 is TGTGCCAGCAGCCACGACAGTTTTACCATATATTTT. Residues: CASSHDSFTIYF.

This clone has only one observation. The V and J genes are TRBV7-3 and TRBJ1-2; D not resolved. V lost 2 bases, J lost 6 bases, and 13 bases lay in between. Germline CDR1 is SGHTA and CDR2 is FQGTGA. The CDR3 sequence is 14 residues long. As DNA, the CDR3 is TGTGCCAGCAGCTTAGGCCCCGGGTTGGATGGCTACACCTTC. Its protein is CASSLGPGLDGYTF.

With regard to this clone: Sequence at one end of the junction differs from germline and may be a read error. This chain uses TRBV5-1 with TRBJ2-3; 13 bases line up with TRBD2. Germline V gene sequence: CDR1 SGHRS, CDR2 YFSETQ. The CDR3 length is 16 residues. The CDR3 spells CASSVTSGGISDSQYF. The CDR3 DNA reads as TGCGCCAGCAGCGTGACTAGCGGGGGGATCTCAGATTCGCAGTATTTT.

This clone was detected only a few times. The V gene is TRBV5-1, the J gene TRBJ1-6; a possible D gene is TRBD1 (5 bases). Germline V gives CDR1 SGHRS, CDR2 YFSETQ. V lost 0 bases and J 13 bases, leaving 17 bases between the germline ends. CDR3 length: 15 amino acids. The CDR3: CASSLDTGYLSPLHF. CDR3 nucleotides: TGCGCCAGCAGCTTGGATACAGGCTACTTATCCCCCCTCCACTTT.

The chain couples TRBV7-2 to TRBJ2-7; 11 bases are a match to TRBD2. The CDR3 runs to 15 residues. Germline trimming cut 2 bases from V and 4 bases from J; bases unmatched to any gene: 4. Germline V gene lookup returns CDR1 SGHTA and CDR2 FQGNSA. The CDR3 nucleotides read TGTGCCAGCAGCTTAACTAGCGGGAGTCGGTACGAGCAGTACTTC. This translates into CASSLTSGSRYEQYF.

The V and J genes are TRBV25-1 and TRBJ2-1, with 11 bases aligning to TRBD2. This CDR3 has 18 amino acids. CDR1 and CDR2 from the germline V gene are MGHDK and SYGVNS. The trim removed 4 bases at V and 0 bases at J, leaving 8 bases unmatched. This CDR3 reads CASSVLAGGRSSYNEQFF. CDR3 sequence (DNA): TGTGCCAGCAGTGTCCTAGCGGGAGGACGTAGCTCCTACAATGAGCAGTTCTTC.